The 25 T cell receptor beta chains reported below all come from one sample, sequenced in a study of blood T cell repertoires in COVID-19. Using immunoSEQ multiplex PCR, the repertoire was profiled, and TCRdb retains in-frame clones only, with some absent. Of 97,000 or so clones in the sample, approximately 85% were seen once. The source material was peripheral blood. Receptor source: a woman older than 75 with active or convalescent COVID-19.

The chain employs TRBV3-1 (or the pseudogene TRBV3-2) and TRBJ1-6; 9 nucleotides match TRBD1. CDR3 length: 15 amino acids. CDR1 LGHDT and CDR2 YNNKEL come from the germline V gene (reference sequence). The J segment lost 7 bases and the V segment lost 3 bases, leaving 4 bases of the junction unmatched. CDR3 DNA sequence: TGTGCCAGCAGCCACCGGGACAGGGACAATTCACCCCTCCACTTT. It codes for CASSHRDRDNSPLHF.

This chain connects TRBV5-4 to TRBJ2-7; 8 positions match TRBD1. Germline CDR1 is SGHNT and CDR2 is YYREEE (reference sequence). This CDR3 comprises 18 residues. V shed 4 bases, J shed 2 bases, and the junction held 17 bases outside the gene matches. CDR3 in amino acids: CASSPDPGQVGGTYEQYF. As DNA, the CDR3 is TGTGCCAGCAGCCCGGATCCGGGACAGGTAGGAGGGACCTACGAGCAGTACTTC.

The CDR3 DNA reads TGTGCCAGCAGCTTAGGCCCGGGAGTTGGACCCCCCTACGAGCAGTACTTC. Translating it yields CASSLGPGVGPPYEQYF. The chain has TRBV13 and TRBJ2-7, with D maybe TRBD2 (6 bases). V was clipped by 0 bases and J by 2 bases, with 17 bases between them. Germline V CDR1 and CDR2: PRHDT, FYEKMQ (reference sequence). The CDR3 consists of 17 residues.

This chain links TRBV6-5 with TRBJ1-1; no clear D. Looked up from germline, CDR1 is MNHEY and CDR2 is SVGAGI. The CDR3 covers 13 residues. Trimming removed 2 bases at V and 6 bases at J, with 10 bases between. CDR3 coding DNA: TGTGCCAGCAGTTACGTCTGGAGCTCTGAAGCTTTCTTT. Protein product: CASSYVWSSEAFF.

This clone was counted only a few times. The rearrangement links TRBV12-1 to TRBJ1-5; no check of the table's D call, TRBD1, against the DNA was made. TRBV12-1 is tagged as a pseudogene. The length of the CDR3 is 14 residues. Written as DNA, the CDR3 is TGTGCCAGCAGCTTTGGACAGTTCAATCAGCCCCAGCATTTT. Its protein product is CASSFGQFNQPQHF.

J is TRBJ2-1 and V is TRBV29-1, with 7 bases lining up with TRBD1. Germline V gene sequence: CDR1 SQVTM, CDR2 ANQGSEA. With V trimmed by 6 bases and J by 2 bases, 13 bases remained unmatched. This CDR3 has 16 amino acids. The CDR3 sequence: CSVDEPGQRPYNEQFF. The DNA for the CDR3 is TGCAGCGTGGATGAACCGGGACAGCGTCCCTACAATGAGCAGTTCTTC.

This chain links TRBV10-3 with TRBJ1-2; no clear D. CDR3 size: 14 residues. Germline values: CDR1 ENHRY, CDR2 SYGVKD. Trimming left V 2 bases short and J 9 bases short, with 16 bases between. The CDR3 loop reads CAISEATFFESYTF. The CDR3 DNA sequence: TGTGCCATCAGTGAGGCGACATTCTTCGAAAGCTACACCTTC.

This chain uses TRBV29-1 with TRBJ1-5; D may be TRBD1 (5 bases). The V end lost 2 bases, the J end lost 7 bases, and 12 bases lay between the germline ends. The CDR3 spans 13 residues. Germline-derived CDR1 and CDR2 are SQVTM and ANQGSEA. The chain's CDR3 is CSVESGGGQPQHF. The CDR3 region has the DNA TGCAGCGTTGAATCCGGGGGGGGACAGCCCCAGCATTTT. The whole variable domain, filled in from reference TRBV29-1 and TRBJ1-5, reads SAVISQKPSRDICQRGTSLTIQCQVDSQVTMMFWYRQQPGQSLTLIATANQGSEATYESGFVIDKFPISRPNLTFSTLTVSNMSPEDSSIYLCSVESGGGQPQHFGDGTRLSIL.

The DNA of the CDR3 is TGTGCCAGCAGCTATATCGCGGGACAGGGCTATAATTCACCCCTCCACTTT. Translation gives CASSYIAGQGYNSPLHF. The genes are TRBV5-4 and TRBJ1-6; 9 nucleotides align to TRBD1. Germline loops: CDR1 SGHNT, CDR2 YYREEE (reference sequence). The length of the CDR3 is 17 residues. V trimming: 3 bases; J trimming: 3 bases; junction bases outside the gene matches: 7.

This sequence joins TRBV27 and TRBJ2-7; D perhaps matches TRBD1 (6 bases). The germline gives CDR1 MNHEY, CDR2 SMNVEV (reference sequence). This CDR3 has 13 residues. V shed 6 bases and J shed 0 bases, with 9 bases lying between them. In DNA, the CDR3 is TGTGCCAGCAGGCTACAGGGCTCCTACGAGCAGTACTTC. Its protein is CASRLQGSYEQYF.

Points on this clone: The germline gene is not matched at one end of the junction; a read error may be the cause. The chain carries TRBV5-1 and TRBJ2-7; a weak D match, TRBD1 (5 bases). Germline values: CDR1 SGHRS, CDR2 YFSETQ. The CDR3 totals 15 residues. CDR3 bases: TGTGCCAGCAGCCCCCTCGGTCCAGGGAATTACGAGCAGTACTTC. It specifies CASSPLGPGNYEQYF.

The J gene is TRBJ2-7, the V gene TRBV2; 8 nucleotides align to TRBD1. Trimming took 11 bases from V and 5 from J; bases not matched to a gene: 14. Germline CDR1 and CDR2: SNHLY and FYNNEI. The CDR3 is made up of 14 amino acids. The CDR3 bases are TGTGCCGGTGCTGCGGACAGGGTGGCTCACGAGCAGTACTTC. Its translation: CAGAADRVAHEQYF.

The chain links TRBV4-3 to TRBJ1-2; D unclear. In germline, CDR1 is LGHNA, CDR2 YSLEER. Trimming left V 1 base short and J 4 bases short, with 10 bases between. This CDR3 has 14 amino acids. The CDR3 bases are TGCGCCAGCAGCCAAGTCCCGCCAGTCTATGGCTACACCTTC. Its translation: CASSQVPPVYGYTF.

The rearrangement joins TRBV4-2 to TRBJ2-7, with a weak D call TRBD1 (6 bases). There are 15 residues in the CDR3. V lost 5 bases, J lost 0 bases, and 14 bases lay in between. The germline CDR1 and CDR2 sequences are LGHNA and YNFKEQ. CDR3 in DNA: TGTGCCAGCAGCTCAAGATCGGACAGCTCCTACGAGCAGTACTTC. It codes for CASSSRSDSSYEQYF.

The J gene is TRBJ1-5, the V gene TRBV7-2, with 8 bases lining up with TRBD1. CDR3 length equals 14 residues. Trimming removed 4 bases from V and 3 bases from J; junction bases left unmatched: 2. From germline, CDR1 is SGHTA and CDR2 FQGNSA. The CDR3 spells CASSSTGVNQPQHF. CDR3 sequence (DNA): TGTGCCAGCAGCTCGACAGGGGTCAATCAGCCCCAGCATTTT.

The chain recombines TRBV19 with TRBJ2-2; possible D gene TRBD2, 6 bases. This CDR3 is built from 15 residues. From germline, CDR1 is LNHDA and CDR2 SQIVND (reference sequence). The germline V and J ends were trimmed by 1 base and 7 bases, with 13 bases remaining between them. CDR3: CASSIASGSGGELFF. CDR3 coding DNA: TGTGCCAGTAGTATAGCTTCCGGGAGCGGCGGGGAGCTGTTTTTT.

V is TRBV2 and J is TRBJ2-7, with TRBD2 matching over 7 bases. Germline values: CDR1 SNHLY, CDR2 FYNNEI. This CDR3 contains 14 residues. After removal of 9 bases from V and 4 bases from J, the junction contained 12 bases not matched to a gene. The CDR3 coding sequence is TGTGCCAGTTTAGAAGGGGAGGGACCATACGAGCAGTACTTC. Its protein is CASLEGEGPYEQYF.

The chain joins TRBV28 to TRBJ2-7; the match to TRBD1 covers 10 bases. The V and J ends lost 6 bases and 3 bases, in that order; junction bases with no gene match: 5. CDR3 length equals 14 residues. Germline-derived CDR1 and CDR2 are MDHEN and SYDVKM. The CDR3 nucleotides read TGTGCCAGCAGCCGACAGGGGGCCTACTACGAGCAGTACTTC. This sequence encodes CASSRQGAYYEQYF.

The J gene is TRBJ1-6, the V gene TRBV7-8; 8 bases are a match to TRBD1. CDR1 and CDR2 from the germline V gene are SGHVS and FQNEAQ. Germline trimming cut 5 bases from V and 13 bases from J; bases unmatched to any gene: 10. This CDR3 contains 14 residues. The CDR3 region has the DNA TGTGCCAGCAGCCCAAGGGACAGGCTTAGGCCCCTCCACTTT. It is translated as CASSPRDRLRPLHF.

As to this clone: A read error may account for a junction end that differs from germline. The J gene is TRBJ2-3, the V gene TRBV5-1; a possible D gene is TRBD2 (6 bases). Germline V gives CDR1 SGHRS, CDR2 YFSETQ. The CDR3 runs 16 residues. CDR3 sequence (DNA): TGTGCCAGCAGCCTAGGGACTTCAGCTAGCACAGATACGCAGTATTTT. This sequence encodes CASSLGTSASTDTQYF.

This chain links TRBV29-1 with TRBJ1-4; the match to TRBD1 covers 8 bases. J was trimmed by 8 bases and V by 7 bases; bases with no gene match: 9. The CDR3 length is 13 residues. Per the germline V gene, CDR1 is SQVTM and CDR2 is ANQGSEA. The CDR3 is CSANRGAGEKLFF. The CDR3 DNA reads as TGCAGCGCAAACAGGGGGGCCGGGGAAAAACTGTTTTTT.

The chain carries TRBV3-1 (or the pseudogene TRBV3-2) and TRBJ2-1; 12 bases align to TRBD2. Trimming at V came to 3 bases and at J to 4 bases, leaving 19 bases not matched to a gene. Germline assignment: CDR1 LGHDT and CDR2 YNNKEL (reference sequence). The CDR3 sequence is 21 residues long. The CDR3 is CASSHQKSVTSGRLSYNEQFF. As DNA, the CDR3 is TGTGCCAGCAGCCACCAAAAATCTGTGACTAGCGGGAGACTGTCATACAATGAGCAGTTCTTC.

The rearrangement uses TRBV15 and TRBJ2-5; D is uncertain. The CDR3 consists of 14 residues. Looked up from germline, CDR1 is LNHNV and CDR2 is YYDKDF (reference sequence). V lost 0 bases and J 2 bases, leaving 7 bases between the germline ends. The DNA for the CDR3 is TGTGCCACCAGCAGAGATACTTCACAAGAGACCCAGTACTTC. Amino acids: CATSRDTSQETQYF.

This chain connects TRBV11-2 to TRBJ2-2; D is unclear. V gave up 5 bases and J gave up 5 bases, with 27 bases separating them. The length of the CDR3 is 19 residues. Germline V gene sequence: CDR1 SGHAT, CDR2 FQNNGV. CDR3: CASSRAAGTLPVRTGELFF. The DNA for the CDR3 is TGTGCCAGCAGCCGAGCCGCAGGTACCCTTCCCGTGAGAACCGGGGAGCTGTTTTTT.

The chain carries TRBV24-1 and TRBJ2-1; D is unresolved. Looked up from germline, CDR1 is KGHDR and CDR2 is SFDVKD. The CDR3 contains 17 residues. V was shortened by 9 bases and J by 2 bases, with 22 bases between the two germline ends. CDR3 sequence (DNA): TGTGCCACCCCGTTCTATGAGTGGTCCCGAGCCTACAATGAGCAGTTCTTC. It encodes CATPFYEWSRAYNEQFF.